A single sample gave rise to the 32 T cell receptor beta chains below, sequenced in a study of post-analysis software for immune sequencing data. Unique molecular identifiers had been added to the TCR beta cDNA libraries. TCRdb ran MiXCR on the PCR reads and lists one entry per CDR3 protein. The sample includes fewer than 900,000 distinct CDR3 sequences, about 45% of them seen just once. These TCRs are of unknown antigen specificity. Study-wide results and caveats: The five TRBV segments detected at higher frequency in patients than in controls included TRBV5-6, TRBV5-1 and TRBV20-1.

The specimen sequenced was blood. Receptor source: a girl aged 10 to 17 with multiple sclerosis.

The rearrangement joins TRBV20-1 to TRBJ2-7, with a weak D call TRBD2 (6 bases). Trimming left V 0 bases short and J 5 bases short, with 11 bases between. Germline V gene data show CDR1 as DFQATT and CDR2 as SNEGSKA (reference sequence). The CDR3 extends over 13 amino acids. CDR3 loop: CSARDPGSHEQYF. The DNA for the CDR3 is TGCAGTGCTAGAGATCCCGGGAGCCACGAGCAGTACTTC.

On this clonotype: An end of the junction does not agree with germline; a read error may underlie this. The V and J genes are TRBV4-3 and TRBJ2-1; D is uncertain. Germline values: CDR1 LGHNA, CDR2 YSLEER. The CDR3 length is 16 residues. The CDR3 spells CASSQLTWPSYNERFF. The CDR3 region has the DNA TGCGCCAGCAGCCAACTGACATGGCCCTCCTACAATGAGCGGTTCTTC.

V gene TRBV14 combines with J gene TRBJ2-7, with D possibly TRBD2 on 6 matching bases. Germline V CDR1 and CDR2: SGHDN, FVKESK. The V and J ends lost 6 bases and 7 bases respectively, with 13 bases between them. This CDR3 has 12 residues. The CDR3 loop is CASSQIRGEQYF. CDR3 DNA: TGTGCCAGCAGTCAAATTCGGGGGGAGCAGTACTTC.

This chain connects TRBV20-1 to TRBJ2-2; a possible D gene is TRBD1 (5 bases). V was clipped by 1 base and J by 8 bases, with 8 bases between them. Germline-derived CDR1 and CDR2 are DFQATT and SNEGSKA (reference sequence). The CDR3 length is 12 residues. This chain's CDR3 is CSARVGAGELFF. For the CDR3, the DNA is TGCAGTGCTAGAGTAGGGGCGGGGGAGCTGTTTTTT.

This clonotype was counted a few times. The rearrangement uses TRBV20-1 and TRBJ2-7; 8 positions match TRBD2. Germline V gene sequence: CDR1 DFQATT, CDR2 SNEGSKA (reference sequence). The CDR3 contains 14 residues. V shed 1 base, J shed 1 base, and the junction held 3 bases outside the gene matches. CDR3 region: CSARAGGRSYEQYF. Here the CDR3 DNA reads TGCAGTGCTAGAGCTGGCGGGAGGTCCTACGAGCAGTACTTC.

The CDR3 reads CASSSGSLKTQYF. The CDR3 DNA follows: TGTGCCAGCAGTTCGGGGAGCCTGAAGACCCAGTACTTC. The chain is built from TRBV27 and TRBJ2-5, with D tentatively TRBD2 (5 bases). The ends were cut back, 4 bases at V and 6 bases at J, with 12 bases in the middle. The length of the CDR3 is 13 residues. Germline V gene data show CDR1 as MNHEY and CDR2 as SMNVEV (reference sequence).

The chain is built from TRBV14 and TRBJ2-5; either TRBD1 or TRBD2 may fit D (6 bases each). The J call is uncertain, as TRBJ2-7 better fits the DNA end. Germline values: CDR1 SGHDN, CDR2 FVKESK. CDR3 length: 17 amino acids. Written as DNA, the CDR3 is TGTGCCAGCAGCCAACTCTACCCAGGGGAGGTAGGCCTCGAGCAGTACTTC. This encodes CASSQLYPGEVGLEQYF.

This clonotype showed up just a few times. V gene TRBV3-1 combines with J gene TRBJ2-7; 9 bases agree with TRBD1. V lost 0 bases, J lost 7 bases, and 7 bases stayed unmatched. The CDR3 length is 15 residues. The V gene's germline CDR1 is LGHDT and CDR2 YNNKEL (reference sequence). The chain's CDR3 is CASSQEGTGYGEQYF. The CDR3 bases are TGTGCCAGCAGCCAAGAAGGGACAGGGTATGGGGAGCAGTACTTC.

This clonotype has a handful of counts. The V call is TRBV9, the J call TRBJ2-5; TRBD1 agrees at 7 bases. There are 15 residues in the CDR3. After removal of 0 bases from V and 2 bases from J, the junction contained 4 bases not matched to a gene. CDR1 SGDLS and CDR2 YYNGEE come from the germline V gene. The CDR3 DNA reads TGTGCCAGCAGCGTAGAGGGGGCCAGACAAGAGACCCAGTACTTC. Its protein is CASSVEGARQETQYF.

The rearrangement uses TRBV5-1 and TRBJ2-1; TRBD2 agrees at 10 bases. The ends lost 6 bases at V and 7 bases at J; junction bases unmatched: 7. The CDR3 runs 14 residues. Germline CDR1 reads SGHRS; CDR2 reads YFSETQ. The CDR3 protein is CASNQREGFNEQFF. The CDR3 nucleotides are TGCGCCAGCAACCAGCGGGAGGGGTTTAATGAGCAGTTCTTC.

The V and J genes are TRBV5-1 and TRBJ2-3; TRBD2 aligns across 7 bases. The germline V gene encodes CDR1 SGHRS and CDR2 YFSETQ. The V gene end was trimmed by 2 bases and the J gene end by 0 bases; junction bases not matched to a gene: 3. The CDR3 has 15 amino acids. The CDR3 DNA sequence: TGCGCCAGCAGCTTACTAGCGCGTAGCACAGATACGCAGTATTTT. It translates to CASSLLARSTDTQYF.

This chain connects TRBV6-4 to TRBJ2-3, with 7 bases aligning to TRBD2. Germline V gives CDR1 MRHNA, CDR2 SNTAGT. V lost 5 bases, J lost 1 base, and 3 bases stayed unmatched. The CDR3 runs to 14 residues. The CDR3 sequence: CASSRRGGTDTQYF. CDR3 sequence (DNA): TGTGCCAGCAGTCGTCGGGGGGGCACAGATACGCAGTATTTT.

This rearrangement joins TRBV28 to TRBJ1-5, with D maybe TRBD1 (6 bases). The CDR3 is made up of 15 amino acids. The germline gives CDR1 MDHEN, CDR2 SYDVKM. V was pared by 8 bases and J by 9 bases, with 23 bases between. The CDR3 is CASCSRAGDIGPQHF. In nucleotides, the CDR3 is TGTGCCAGCTGCAGCCGGGCAGGGGACATTGGGCCCCAGCATTTT.

This clonotype was seen only a few times. The rearrangement links TRBV29-1 to TRBJ2-7; 7 nucleotides line up with TRBD2. Germline trimming cut 6 bases from V and 2 bases from J; bases unmatched to any gene: 16. The CDR3 is made up of 16 amino acids. CDR1 and CDR2 from the germline V gene are SQVTM and ANQGSEA. The CDR3 is CSVAPFRASGTYEQYF. For the CDR3, the DNA is TGCAGCGTGGCCCCGTTTCGGGCTAGCGGTACCTACGAGCAGTACTTC.

This clonotype has ten or more counts. The chain has TRBV7-6 and TRBJ2-1; no clear D gene. V lost 5 bases, J lost 5 bases, and 4 bases lay in between. This CDR3 is 11 amino acids long. Germline V CDR1 and CDR2: SGHVS, FNYEAQ. CDR3 nucleotides: TGTGCCAGCAGCAGAAACAATGAGCAGTTCTTC. This sequence encodes CASSRNNEQFF. Drawing the rest from reference TRBV7-6 and TRBJ2-1, the complete variable domain is GAGVSQSPRYKVTKRGQDVALRCDPISGHVSLYWYRQALGQGPEFLTYFNYEAQQDKSGLPNDRFSAERPEGSISTLTIQRTEQRDSAMYRCASSRNNEQFFGPGTRLTVL.

This clonotype was seen only once. This CDR3 is CASSYSGQAPSTDTQYF. In DNA, the CDR3 is TGTGCCAGCAGTTACTCGGGACAGGCCCCTAGCACAGATACGCAGTATTTT. The chain combines TRBV6-6 with TRBJ2-3, with 8 bases identical to TRBD1. CDR3 length equals 17 residues. Germline V lookup: CDR1 MNHNY, CDR2 SVGAGI (reference sequence). The junction had 5 bases not matched to a gene; V was cut back by 0 bases and J by 0 bases.

The rearrangement links TRBV6-1 to TRBJ2-1; the D gene is possibly TRBD1 (6 bases). Germline V lookup: CDR1 MNHNS, CDR2 SASEGT. The CDR3 loop spans 15 amino acids. Between the trimmed V and J ends, which lost 7 bases and 0 bases, there was a span of 13 bases. DNA for the CDR3: TGTGCCAGCACTCGGCAGGGGAACTCCTACAATGAGCAGTTCTTC. Its protein is CASTRQGNSYNEQFF.

The genes are TRBV5-1 and TRBJ2-5; D possibly corresponds to TRBD2 (7 bases). Trimming took off 3 bases at V and 1 base at J, with 13 bases between the two ends. CDR1 and CDR2 from the germline V gene are SGHRS and YFSETQ. CDR3 size: 15 residues. The CDR3 sequence is CASSWGGTPQETQYF. The DNA of the CDR3 is TGCGCCAGCAGCTGGGGAGGGACACCCCAAGAGACCCAGTACTTC.

V and J are TRBV12-3 or TRBV12-4 and TRBJ2-3; D perhaps matches TRBD1 (6 bases). The CDR3 has 15 residues. The V and J ends lost 7 bases and 4 bases respectively, with 18 bases between them. The CDR3 nucleotides read TGTGCCAGCACCCAACCCGGCAGGGGTGCAGATACGCAGTATTTT. Amino acid sequence: CASTQPGRGADTQYF.

In this sample, this clonotype turned up a few times. This chain connects TRBV7-6 to TRBJ2-1, with D unclear. CDR1 is SGHVS, CDR2 FNYEAQ, per germline. This CDR3 comprises 16 residues. V lost 1 base to trimming and J lost 1 base, with 11 bases between them. The DNA for the CDR3 is TGTGCCAGCAGCTTAGTAGGACCCTCGTCCTACAATGAGCAGTTCTTC. Its translation is CASSLVGPSSYNEQFF.

This clonotype occurred a few times. The chain couples TRBV10-3 to TRBJ2-6; possible D gene TRBD1, 6 bases. This CDR3 spans 17 amino acids. V was pared by 2 bases and J by 0 bases, with 11 bases between. CDR1 and CDR2 from the germline V gene are ENHRY and SYGVKD. CDR3 region: CAISETGTDSGANVLTF. Written as DNA, the CDR3 is TGTGCCATCAGTGAGACAGGGACCGACTCTGGGGCCAACGTCCTGACTTTC.

The chain has TRBV7-9 and TRBJ2-6; TRBD2 is a possible D gene (5 bases). There are 17 residues in the CDR3. V was cut by 5 bases and J by 0 bases, with 14 bases left in between. Germline CDR1 SEHNR, CDR2 FQNEAQ (reference sequence). The CDR3 is CASSERMDSSGANVLTF. For the CDR3, the DNA is TGTGCCAGCAGCGAACGGATGGACTCCTCTGGGGCCAACGTCCTGACTTTC.

In this sample, this clonotype turned up once. CDR3: CASSLPGQGRYEQYF. The CDR3 nucleotides read TGTGCCAGCAGCCTACCGGGACAGGGCCGCTACGAGCAGTACTTC. The V call is TRBV14, the J call TRBJ2-5; 9 bases align to TRBD1. Gene TRBJ2-7 matches the end of the DNA better, so the J call may be wrong. This CDR3 has 15 residues. Germline V gives CDR1 SGHDN, CDR2 FVKESK.

The count of this clonotype is one. The chain has TRBV15 and TRBJ2-3; TRBD2 matches at 9 bases. The ends lost 1 base at V and 4 bases at J; junction bases unmatched: 0. This CDR3 comprises 14 residues. Germline loops: CDR1 LNHNV, CDR2 YYDKDF (reference sequence). The CDR3 DNA sequence: TGTGCCACCAGCAGAGGACTAGCGGCAGATACGCAGTATTTT. This sequence encodes CATSRGLAADTQYF.

This clonotype was detected once. J is TRBJ2-7 and V is TRBV27, with 7 nucleotides matching TRBD1. V shed 5 bases, J shed 4 bases, and the junction held 11 bases outside the gene matches. CDR1 and CDR2 from the germline V gene are MNHEY and SMNVEV (reference sequence). The CDR3 runs to 15 residues. The CDR3 loop is CASSVLGGRRYEQYF. CDR3 bases: TGTGCCAGCAGTGTCCTAGGGGGCAGGCGATACGAGCAGTACTTC.

J is TRBJ1-1 and V is TRBV29-1; no firm D call. V lost 4 bases and J lost 1, with 7 bases in between. The CDR3 has 12 amino acids. Germline-derived CDR1 and CDR2 are SQVTM and ANQGSEA. The CDR3, as DNA: TGCAGCGTTGTAGTATCGAACACTGAAGCTTTCTTT. The encoded protein is CSVVVSNTEAFF.

The chain recombines TRBV7-2 with TRBJ1-6, with 7 bases identical to TRBD1. With 4 bases clipped from V and 7 bases from J, the junction kept 7 bases outside the gene matches. CDR1 SGHTA and CDR2 FQGNSA come from the germline V gene. The CDR3 spans 15 residues. CDR3 amino acids: CASSSNRGRNSPLHF. The CDR3 coding sequence is TGTGCCAGCAGCTCAAACAGGGGACGAAATTCACCCCTCCACTTT.

J is TRBJ2-1 and V is TRBV7-3, with D unclear. Trimming took off 3 bases at V and 7 bases at J, with 10 bases between the two ends. Germline V gives CDR1 SGHTA, CDR2 FQGTGA. The CDR3 covers 13 residues. DNA for the CDR3: TGTGCCAGCAGCTTTGCGGTGGGGAATGAGCAGTTCTTC. This encodes CASSFAVGNEQFF.

This clonotype turned up a few times. The rearrangement uses TRBV3-1 and TRBJ2-1, with D perhaps TRBD2 (6 bases). Germline loops: CDR1 LGHDT, CDR2 YNNKEL (reference sequence). The length of the CDR3 is 15 residues. The V end was cut by 7 bases, the J end by 3 bases, with 16 bases between. The CDR3 reads CASTPYLGGYNEQFF. CDR3 nucleotide sequence: TGTGCCAGCACCCCGTATTTGGGGGGCTACAATGAGCAGTTCTTC.

The sample holds a few counts of this clonotype. The chain couples TRBV7-2 to TRBJ2-4, with D perhaps TRBD2 (6 bases). This CDR3 has 15 amino acids. Germline CDR1 reads SGHTA; CDR2 reads FQGNSA. Trimming left V 3 bases short and J 4 bases short, with 13 bases between. CDR3: CASSFRGSGKNIQYF. CDR3 DNA: TGTGCCAGCAGCTTTCGCGGCAGCGGGAAAAACATTCAGTACTTC.

This sequence joins TRBV7-6 and TRBJ2-6, with 7 bases identical to TRBD1. The V segment lost 5 bases and the J segment 1 base; nucleotides outside the gene matches: 8. CDR1 is SGHVS, CDR2 FNYEAQ, per germline. The CDR3 contains 17 residues. The CDR3 DNA reads TGTGCCAGCAGCCCAGAGGGACAGTTGTCTGGGGCCAACGTCCTGACTTTC. Translation: CASSPEGQLSGANVLTF.

This clonotype was seen a handful of times. This chain uses TRBV7-8 with TRBJ2-1; D may be TRBD2 (5 bases). Germline V CDR1 and CDR2: SGHVS, FQNEAQ. V was shortened by 1 base and J by 8 bases, with 18 bases between the two germline ends. The CDR3 has 16 amino acids. Written as DNA, the CDR3 is TGTGCCAGCAGCTTAGAGCCCACGTCTAGCAGTGATGAGCAGTTCTTC. Its protein is CASSLEPTSSSDEQFF.